The clone carrying this TCR beta chain was detected once. Original processing methods: Estimation of nucleated cell counts relied on the amplification of reference gene primers. Clones were read by immunoSEQ multiplex PCR, and TCRdb kept only the in-frame ones, dropping some. That table furnishes V, J and clone size, whereas the DNA furnished D and trimming. The sample shows some 80,000 clones, approximately 82% of them seen only once. The entry originates in a study of blood T cell repertoires in COVID-19. Study-wide context: The United States, Italy and Spain provided the acute and convalescent COVID-19 samples.

This TCR was sampled from a woman aged 50 to 60 with acute or convalescent COVID-19. Sequenced input: peripheral blood.

CDR3 nucleotides: TGCAGCGCCTTAATAGGGGGGGATGAAAAACTGTTTTTT. Translation gives CSALIGGDEKLFF. The chain has TRBV29-1 and TRBJ1-4; the D gene is possibly TRBD1 (6 bases). The CDR3 runs 13 residues. The V end lost 7 bases, the J end lost 6 bases, and 15 bases lay between the germline ends. Germline V gives CDR1 SQVTM, CDR2 ANQGSEA.